This T cell receptor (beta chain) was recorded in a study of cytomegalovirus exposure and HLA in healthy donors. Study summary: Later analysis reported that the 110 or so validation repertoires shared the platform of the approximately 690 first-cohort repertoires.

Clones were sequenced by immunoSEQ multiplex PCR, and TCRdb holds only the in-frame ones, with some missing. This sample has 100,000 to 150,000 clones, with 89% found just once. Findings and limits, study-wide: In the roughly 130 validation repertoires, a later analysis found that first-cohort TCR clusters tended to co-occur. With high specificity and sensitivity, the classifier reportedly diagnosed cytomegalovirus status.

Trimming removed 3 bases from V and 1 base from J, with 11 bases in between. Germline CDR1 reads LNHDA; CDR2 reads SQIVND (reference sequence). The CDR3 covers 15 residues. In regard to this clone: Antigen unknown.

This TCR was sampled from a young woman in good health and CMV-seronegative. Specimen: PBMCs. The chain is built from TRBV19 and TRBJ2-3; tentative D call: TRBD2 (6 bases). The CDR3: CASSIMGLGTDTQYF. For the CDR3, the DNA is TGTGCCAGTAGTATCATGGGACTCGGCACAGATACGCAGTATTTT.